These 27 T cell receptor beta chains came from one sample sequenced in a study. TCRdb re-called the 5' RACE reads through MiXCR, storing one row per CDR3 protein. The sample lists roughly 45,000 distinct CDR3 sequences; approximately 31% were seen once. The sequenced sample consisted of tumor-infiltrating memory CD4+ T cells sorted from the breast tumor. Subset: memory CD4+ T cells, CD4+CD45RO+CD25-. The receptor source for this set is a female donor with breast cancer.

Notes on this clonotype: A junction end diverges from the germline sequence, so it may reflect a read error. The CDR3 loop reads CSTRRGLAGDGEQFF. CDR3 coding DNA: TGCAGTACTAGGAGGGGACTAGCGGGGGATGGGGAGCAGTTCTTC. V and J are TRBV20-1 and TRBJ2-1; TRBD2 matches 14 bases. The CDR3 is made up of 15 amino acids. The germline gives CDR1 DFQATT, CDR2 SNEGSKA (reference sequence).

This clonotype was recorded many times. The V gene is TRBV7-2, the J gene TRBJ2-3; D remains ambiguous. The germline V and J ends were trimmed by 2 bases and 1 base, with 10 bases remaining between them. The CDR3 has 15 amino acids. CDR1 SGHTA and CDR2 FQGNSA come from the germline V gene. The CDR3, as DNA: TGTGCCAGCAGCTTATACTCTGGCCGCACAGATACGCAGTATTTT. Its protein product is CASSLYSGRTDTQYF.

V gene TRBV7-6 combines with J gene TRBJ1-6; D gene ambiguous. Germline V gene lookup returns CDR1 SGHVS and CDR2 FNYEAQ. The CDR3 runs to 14 residues. Between the trimmed V and J ends, which lost 7 bases and 3 bases, there was a span of 10 bases. CDR3 amino acids: CASTAGIYNSPLHF. DNA of the CDR3: TGTGCCAGCACCGCCGGGATCTATAATTCACCCCTCCACTTT.

This clonotype has only a few counts. V is TRBV7-2 and J is TRBJ2-2; a weak D match, TRBD2 (5 bases). The CDR3 has 13 residues. Trimming removed 4 bases from V and 7 bases from J, with 10 bases in between. Germline V gene lookup returns CDR1 SGHTA and CDR2 FQGNSA. CDR3 sequence: CASSSAGGGELFF. DNA of the CDR3: TGTGCCAGCAGCTCCGCAGGAGGCGGGGAGCTGTTTTTT.

This sequence joins TRBV9 and TRBJ2-7; tentative D call: TRBD1 (6 bases). V lost 0 bases to trimming and J lost 5 bases, with 9 bases between them. Germline V gene lookup returns CDR1 SGDLS and CDR2 YYNGEE. The CDR3 spans 13 residues. The CDR3 DNA sequence: TGTGCCAGCAGCGTAGGGCAGGGGAACGAGCAGTACTTC. Translating gives CASSVGQGNEQYF.

CDR3 bases: TGTGCCAGCAGCGGGGGCAGGGGCGGCTACACCTTC. It specifies CASSGGRGGYTF. The rearrangement joins TRBV7-9 to TRBJ1-2; D is perhaps TRBD1 (6 bases). The germline gives CDR1 SEHNR, CDR2 FQNEAQ (reference sequence). CDR3 length: 12 amino acids. Trimming took 5 bases from V and 8 from J, leaving 12 bases between them.

This clonotype was seen a few times. The chain carries TRBV12-3 or TRBV12-4 and TRBJ2-5; D gene unclear. CDR3 size: 11 residues. V lost 5 bases and J lost 1, with 2 bases in between. CDR3 sequence (DNA): TGTGCCAGCAGTGTCCAAGAGACCCAGTACTTC. The encoded protein is CASSVQETQYF.

This clonotype was observed a few times. The rearrangement links TRBV20-1 to TRBJ2-3; a weak D match, TRBD2 (5 bases). CDR3 length equals 15 residues. Germline V gives CDR1 DFQATT, CDR2 SNEGSKA (reference sequence). V was pared by 3 bases and J by 5 bases, with 18 bases between. CDR3 coding DNA: TGCAGTGCTAGTAGGCTAGCCCCCCCGGAAGATACGCAGTATTTT. It codes for CSASRLAPPEDTQYF.

The gene calls are TRBV20-1 and TRBJ2-2, with a tentative D call TRBD1 (6 bases). Germline V lookup: CDR1 DFQATT, CDR2 SNEGSKA (reference sequence). The CDR3 is made up of 12 amino acids. Deletions cut 6 bases from V and 1 base from J, with 6 bases between. The CDR3 loop reads CSAGGNTGELFF. CDR3 bases: TGCAGTGCAGGGGGGAACACCGGGGAGCTGTTTTTT.

This clonotype has only a few counts. V and J are TRBV4-1 and TRBJ2-7; tentatively, D is TRBD1 or TRBD2 (5 bases each). Per the germline V gene, CDR1 is MGHRA and CDR2 is YSYEKL. This CDR3 region has 15 residues. The V end lost 3 bases, the J end lost 3 bases, and 15 bases lay between the germline ends. CDR3 in DNA: TGCGCCAGCAGCCACGGGACGGGAAAATACTACGAGCAGTACTTC. Translating gives CASSHGTGKYYEQYF.

For this clonotype: A much larger clone is a single base away; this may be a read error. The V call is TRBV9, the J call TRBJ1-1; D is undetermined. There are 15 residues in the CDR3. V was trimmed by 4 bases and J by 4 bases, leaving 17 bases between them. CDR1 is SGDLS, CDR2 YYNGEE, per germline. CDR3 loop: CASSLRAGPLTEAFF. The CDR3 DNA sequence: TGTGCCAGCAGCTTAAGGGCCGGGCCCCTCACTGAAGCTTTCTTT. Drawing the rest from reference TRBV9 and TRBJ1-1, the complete variable domain is DSGVTQTPKHLITATGQRVTLRCSPRSGDLSVYWYQQSLDQGLQFLIQYYNGEERAKGNILERFSAQQFPDLHSELNLSSLELGDSALYFCASSLRAGPLTEAFFGQGTRLTVV.

About this clonotype itself: The CDR3 ends on some other residue instead of the conserved phenylalanine or tryptophan, so this is likely a read error. This chain uses TRBV7-6 with TRBJ2-7; D is possibly TRBD2 (6 bases). Between the trimmed V and J ends, which lost 2 bases and 6 bases, there was a span of 14 bases. Germline V gene sequence: CDR1 SGHVS, CDR2 FNYEAQ. CDR3 length: 14 amino acids. The CDR3 nucleotides are TGTGCCAGCAGCTTAAGAGCTCCGGAGGGCGAGCAGTACTGC. It encodes CASSLRAPEGEQYC.

The chain has TRBV4-1 and TRBJ2-3; the D is unclear. This CDR3 has 15 residues. V was cut by 4 bases and J by 3 bases, with 14 bases left in between. CDR1 is MGHRA, CDR2 YSYEKL, per germline. The CDR3 is CASSPLGTATDTQYF. The DNA for the CDR3 is TGCGCCAGCAGCCCCCTAGGAACTGCAACAGATACGCAGTATTTT.

This clonotype was seen a few times. This chain uses TRBV27 with TRBJ2-3; 7 nucleotides line up with TRBD2. The V and J ends lost 2 bases and 3 bases, in that order; junction bases with no gene match: 2. From germline, CDR1 is MNHEY and CDR2 SMNVEV (reference sequence). This CDR3 is 14 amino acids long. DNA of the CDR3: TGTGCCAGCAGTTTACGAGCGGGAACAGATACGCAGTATTTT. The encoded protein is CASSLRAGTDTQYF.

The chain has TRBV6-5 and TRBJ2-3; D not certain. The CDR3 length is 18 residues. V was clipped by 2 bases and J by 0 bases, with 18 bases between them. The V gene's germline CDR1 is MNHEY and CDR2 SVGAGI. The chain's CDR3 is CASSYALGLEASTDTQYF. The DNA of the CDR3 is TGTGCCAGCAGTTACGCCCTAGGTCTGGAAGCTAGCACAGATACGCAGTATTTT.

Points on this clonotype: The junction shows a germline mismatch at one end, possibly a read error. The chain joins TRBV20-1 to TRBJ1-6; 8 nucleotides agree with TRBD1. Germline V gene sequence: CDR1 DFQATT, CDR2 SNEGSKA (reference sequence). CDR3 size: 15 residues. CDR3 DNA sequence: TGCAGTGCCAAGGACAGGGACTCCTATAATTCACCCCCCCACTTT. Protein product: CSAKDRDSYNSPPHF.

V gene TRBV3-1 combines with J gene TRBJ2-7; D is undetermined. The CDR3 is made up of 11 amino acids. Germline CDR1 is LGHDT and CDR2 is YNNKEL (reference sequence). The V end lost 10 bases, the J end lost 4 bases, and 11 bases lay between the germline ends. The chain's CDR3 is CAIGSGYEQYF. CDR3 nucleotides: TGTGCCATAGGTTCCGGGTACGAGCAGTACTTC.

The V gene is TRBV6-2 or TRBV6-3, the J gene TRBJ2-4; a possible D gene is TRBD1 (6 bases). CDR1 and CDR2 from the germline V gene are MNHEY and SVGEGT. Trimming pared 5 bases from V and 6 bases from J, leaving 14 bases between. The CDR3 totals 14 residues. CDR3 protein: CASSTRGRGNIQYF. In DNA, the CDR3 is TGTGCCAGCAGTACCAGGGGACGGGGAAACATTCAGTACTTC.

Ten or more counts support this clonotype. The genes are TRBV10-3 and TRBJ2-3; D is possibly TRBD1 or TRBD2 (5 bases each). Looked up from germline, CDR1 is ENHRY and CDR2 is SYGVKD. Between the trimmed V and J ends, which lost 5 bases and 2 bases, there was a span of 11 bases. The CDR3 is 14 amino acids. CDR3 loop: CAISWGNATDTQYF. The CDR3, as DNA: TGTGCCATCAGTTGGGGGAACGCCACAGATACGCAGTATTTT.

The gene calls are TRBV11-1 and TRBJ2-1; D gene unclear. The germline V and J ends were trimmed by 2 bases and 5 bases, with 7 bases remaining between them. CDR1 and CDR2 from the germline V gene are SGHAT and FQDESV (reference sequence). CDR3 length: 13 amino acids. The CDR3 sequence: CASSLFAHNEQFF. The CDR3, as DNA: TGTGCCAGCAGCTTATTCGCCCACAATGAGCAGTTCTTC. The full variable domain, in which reference TRBV11-1 and TRBJ2-1 provide the parts outside the CDR3, is EAEVAQSPRYKITEKSQAVAFWCDPISGHATLYWYRQILGQGPELLVQFQDESVVDDSQLPKDRFSAERLKGVDSTLKIQPAELGDSAMYLCASSLFAHNEQFFGPGTRLTVL.

In nucleotides, the CDR3 is TGTGCCAGCAGTCCGGTTGTGGGAGAGACCCAGTACTTC. Amino acid sequence: CASSPVVGETQYF. The rearrangement joins TRBV27 to TRBJ2-5; D uncertain. V was pared by 5 bases and J by 4 bases, with 11 bases between. The CDR3 spans 13 residues. Germline V gene sequence: CDR1 MNHEY, CDR2 SMNVEV (reference sequence).

This clonotype has more than one count but fewer than ten. The chain links TRBV20-1 to TRBJ2-4; TRBD2 might be the D (6 bases). The CDR3 loop spans 12 amino acids. The germline V gene encodes CDR1 DFQATT and CDR2 SNEGSKA (reference sequence). The V end was cut by 6 bases, the J end by 9 bases, with 15 bases between. CDR3 sequence (DNA): TGCAGTGCATCGGAGGGCCAGTTCATTCAGTACTTC. Protein product: CSASEGQFIQYF.

In its sample, this clonotype was seen a few times. This chain joins TRBV6-4 and TRBJ2-1, with 9 bases aligning to TRBD1. The germline V gene encodes CDR1 MRHNA and CDR2 SNTAGT. This CDR3 has 13 residues. V gave up 8 bases and J gave up 6 bases; unmatched junction bases: 5. The CDR3 DNA follows: TGTGCCAGCGGGACAGGGTCGGCCAATGAGCAGTTCTTC. Protein: CASGTGSANEQFF.

The gene calls are TRBV27 and TRBJ1-2; no clear D gene. The CDR3 is 14 residues long. The germline V gene encodes CDR1 MNHEY and CDR2 SMNVEV (reference sequence). The V and J ends lost 6 bases and 6 bases respectively, with 17 bases between them. CDR3 loop: CASSPGEGLDGYTF. The CDR3 DNA reads as TGTGCCAGCAGCCCCGGGGAAGGGTTGGATGGCTACACCTTC.

The rearrangement links TRBV5-6 to TRBJ1-5, with no clear D. The ends were cut back, 2 bases at V and 6 bases at J, with 9 bases in the middle. This CDR3 has 13 residues. CDR1 and CDR2 (germline): SGHDT, YYEEEE. In DNA, the CDR3 is TGTGCCAGCAGCTTCCGGGGTAGTCAGCCCCAGCATTTT. Its protein product is CASSFRGSQPQHF. Using reference TRBV5-6 and TRBJ1-5 for the parts outside the CDR3, the full variable domain is DAGVTQSPTHLIKTRGQQVTLRCSPKSGHDTVSWYQQALGQGPQFIFQYYEEEERQRGNFPDRFSGHQFPNYSSELNVNALLLGDSALYLCASSFRGSQPQHFGDGTRLSIL.

The genes are TRBV9 and TRBJ2-1; a possible D gene is TRBD2 (5 bases). The V gene lost 9 bases and the J gene lost 7 bases, with 23 bases spanning the gap. Germline-derived CDR1 and CDR2 are SGDLS and YYNGEE. This CDR3 contains 15 residues. Here the CDR3 reads CANTPLALARNEQFF. DNA of the CDR3: TGTGCCAACACCCCTCTGGCCTTAGCGAGGAATGAGCAGTTCTTC.

The CDR3 DNA is TGTGCCAGCAGTCCCCGGGGTAGCGGCTCCTACGAGCAGTACTTC. Translating it yields CASSPRGSGSYEQYF. The chain uses TRBV27 and TRBJ2-7; D perhaps matches TRBD2 (6 bases). CDR1 MNHEY and CDR2 SMNVEV come from the germline V gene (reference sequence). V was shortened by 5 bases and J by 0 bases, with 14 bases between the two germline ends. This CDR3 is built from 15 residues.